The 31 T cell receptor beta chains below were found in one sample sequenced in a study of blood T cell repertoires in COVID-19. Using immunoSEQ multiplex PCR, the repertoire was profiled, and TCRdb retains in-frame clones only, with some absent. The sample lists about 280,000 clones, about nine tenths occurring once. Sequenced input: peripheral blood. Receptors were obtained from a woman aged 25 to 39 with COVID-19, enrolled during active disease.

J is TRBJ2-3 and V is TRBV28; 8 bases line up with TRBD1. This CDR3 spans 15 amino acids. CDR1 and CDR2 from the germline V gene are MDHEN and SYDVKM. Germline trimming cut 6 bases from V and 0 bases from J; bases unmatched to any gene: 5. CDR3 protein: CASRDRGSSTDTQYF. The CDR3, as DNA: TGTGCCAGCAGAGACAGGGGCTCTAGCACAGATACGCAGTATTTT.

The rearrangement links TRBV6-5 to TRBJ2-3, with D possibly being TRBD1 (6 bases). Trimming took 7 bases from V and 3 from J, leaving 14 bases between them. From germline, CDR1 is MNHEY and CDR2 SVGAGI. This CDR3 contains 14 residues. Written as DNA, the CDR3 is TGTGCCAGCAAAGATACAGGGAATACAGATACGCAGTATTTT. It specifies CASKDTGNTDTQYF.

The chain employs TRBV6-6 and TRBJ2-7; maybe TRBD1 (6 bases). The germline V and J ends were trimmed by 6 bases and 2 bases, with 14 bases remaining between them. From germline, CDR1 is MNHNY and CDR2 SVGAGI (reference sequence). This CDR3 is 14 amino acids long. As DNA, the CDR3 is TGTGCCAGCAGCCCGGACAGAATACCCTACGAGCAGTACTTC. Translating it yields CASSPDRIPYEQYF.

The chain joins TRBV2 to TRBJ1-2; 7 nucleotides line up with TRBD1. This CDR3 is built from 14 residues. The trim removed 5 bases at V and 6 bases at J, leaving 9 bases unmatched. Germline-derived CDR1 and CDR2 are SNHLY and FYNNEI. CDR3 region: CASSTFRGNHGYTF. DNA of the CDR3: TGTGCCAGCAGTACCTTCAGGGGGAATCATGGCTACACCTTC.

The chain employs TRBV19 and TRBJ2-7; no clear D. With 1 base removed from V and 2 bases from J, the gap between germline ends came to 9 bases. The CDR3 has 14 residues. The germline V gene encodes CDR1 LNHDA and CDR2 SQIVND (reference sequence). This CDR3 reads CASSIGNSPYEQYF. As DNA, the CDR3 is TGTGCCAGTAGTATAGGAAACAGCCCCTACGAGCAGTACTTC. Complete variable domain (other parts from reference TRBV19 and TRBJ2-7): DGGITQSPKYLFRKEGQNVTLSCEQNLNHDAMYWYRQDPGQGLRLIYYSQIVNDFQKGDIAEGYSVSREKKESFPLTVTSAQKNPTAFYLCASSIGNSPYEQYFGPGTRLTVT.

The chain joins TRBV5-1 to TRBJ1-4; D is undetermined. The CDR3 sequence is 14 residues long. V gave up 0 bases and J gave up 8 bases, with 11 bases separating them. Germline V gene data show CDR1 as SGHRS and CDR2 as YFSETQ. CDR3 sequence: CASSLGFPREKLFF. The CDR3 nucleotides are TGCGCCAGCAGCTTGGGCTTCCCTCGGGAAAAACTGTTTTTT.

This clone was recorded once. The chain uses TRBV6-5 and TRBJ1-5; a possible D gene is TRBD1 (5 bases). V lost 5 bases and J lost 11, with 16 bases in between. CDR3 length equals 13 residues. CDR1 is MNHEY, CDR2 SVGAGI, per germline. CDR3: CASSPEGHSAQHF. The CDR3 DNA reads TGTGCCAGCAGTCCTGAAGGACACTCGGCCCAGCATTTT.

As DNA, the CDR3 is TGTGCCAGCAGCCGCCGGGAGCGGGGAAACACCATATATTTT. Residues: CASSRRERGNTIYF. V is TRBV11-3 and J is TRBJ1-3; D uncertain. CDR3 length: 14 amino acids. V lost 5 bases to trimming and J lost 4 bases, with 12 bases between them. Germline CDR1 SGHNT, CDR2 YENEEA.

J is TRBJ2-1 and V is TRBV18; 9 bases line up with TRBD1. The V gene end was trimmed by 3 bases and the J gene end by 3 bases; junction bases not matched to a gene: 3. CDR1 and CDR2 (germline): KGHSH, LQKENI. This CDR3 has 15 residues. The CDR3 region is CASSPGTGFYNEQFF. DNA for the CDR3: TGTGCCAGCTCACCCGGGACAGGGTTCTACAATGAGCAGTTCTTC. The complete variable domain, with remaining parts taken from reference TRBV18 and TRBJ2-1, reads NAGVMQNPRHLVRRRGQEARLRCSPMKGHSHVYWYRQLPEEGLKFMVYLQKENIIDESGMPKERFSAEFPKEGPSILRIQQVVRGDSAAYFCASSPGTGFYNEQFFGPGTRLTVL.

V gene TRBV5-1 combines with J gene TRBJ2-4, with D perhaps matching TRBD1 (6 bases). Germline V gene data show CDR1 as SGHRS and CDR2 as YFSETQ. The CDR3 totals 15 residues. The V end lost 6 bases, the J end lost 2 bases, and 15 bases lay between the germline ends. CDR3 residues: CASTGTTASKNIQYF. CDR3 nucleotides: TGCGCCAGCACCGGGACAACGGCCTCCAAAAACATTCAGTACTTC.

The V and J genes are TRBV7-2 and TRBJ1-2; TRBD1 matches at 7 bases. Unmatched junction bases numbered 9, after V lost 6 bases and J lost 5 bases. Germline lookup yields CDR1 SGHTA and CDR2 FQGNSA. This CDR3 contains 14 residues. CDR3 DNA: TGTGCCAGCAGTGTGACAGGGCTCCCTTATGGCTACACCTTC. The encoded protein is CASSVTGLPYGYTF.

This chain links TRBV2 with TRBJ1-5, with D possibly TRBD1 on 6 matching bases. The CDR3 length is 14 residues. V was trimmed by 8 bases and J by 7 bases, leaving 18 bases between them. CDR1 is SNHLY, CDR2 FYNNEI, per germline. CDR3 bases: TGTGCCAGCTCAACCAGGGGTCCTCTCCAGCCCCAGCATTTT. Amino acid sequence: CASSTRGPLQPQHF.

This sequence joins TRBV11-2 and TRBJ2-7; 7 bases map to TRBD2. This CDR3 is 14 amino acids long. J gave up 3 bases and V 5 bases, and 7 bases lay outside the gene matches. Germline V gene sequence: CDR1 SGHAT, CDR2 FQNNGV. The CDR3 here is CASSRGRLYYEQYF. The CDR3 DNA reads TGTGCCAGCAGCCGCGGGAGACTATACTACGAGCAGTACTTC.

This chain uses TRBV6-4 with TRBJ2-3; 7 nucleotides match TRBD2. From germline, CDR1 is MRHNA and CDR2 SNTAGT. The CDR3 is 17 residues long. V gave up 0 bases and J gave up 1 base; unmatched junction bases: 7. The CDR3 DNA reads as TGTGCCAGCAGTGACTCGAGTGCGGGGGTCGGCACAGATACGCAGTATTTT. Its protein product is CASSDSSAGVGTDTQYF.

The V call is TRBV2, the J call TRBJ1-4; 10 nucleotides align to TRBD1. The V and J ends lost 4 bases and 6 bases, in that order; junction bases with no gene match: 2. CDR3 length: 14 residues. The germline CDR1 and CDR2 sequences are SNHLY and FYNNEI. The CDR3 DNA follows: TGTGCCAGCAGTGGGGACAGGGGATATGAAAAACTGTTTTTT. It specifies CASSGDRGYEKLFF.

The chain employs TRBV9 and TRBJ2-1, with 13 positions matching TRBD2. V lost 3 bases to trimming and J lost 6 bases; unmatched junction nucleotides: 9. Germline V CDR1 and CDR2: SGDLS, YYNGEE. This CDR3 is 17 amino acids long. This CDR3 is CASSDEGLAGVSNEQFF. The CDR3 DNA reads TGTGCCAGCAGCGACGAAGGACTAGCGGGGGTCTCCAATGAGCAGTTCTTC.

The CDR3 loop is CASSSPGRGQERQKGYGYTF. The DNA for the CDR3 is TGTGCCAGCAGTTCCCCAGGTAGGGGACAGGAACGACAAAAAGGATATGGCTACACCTTC. The genes are TRBV28 and TRBJ1-2; TRBD1 matches at 8 bases. The CDR3 contains 20 residues. Germline V CDR1 and CDR2: MDHEN, SYDVKM. Germline trimming cut 4 bases from V and 5 bases from J; bases unmatched to any gene: 24.

V usage is TRBV5-6 and J usage is TRBJ2-1; 7 bases fit TRBD1. This CDR3 has 15 residues. V lost 4 bases and J lost 0; bases outside the gene matches: 4. Germline V gives CDR1 SGHDT, CDR2 YYEEEE. The DNA of the CDR3 is TGTGCCAGCAGCGAACGACAGGGCTCCTACAATGAGCAGTTCTTC. This gives the protein CASSERQGSYNEQFF.

The chain's CDR3 is CASSYSRRGRTDTQYF. CDR3 coding DNA: TGTGCCAGCAGTTACTCGAGGAGGGGTCGCACAGATACGCAGTATTTT. The chain has TRBV6-5 and TRBJ2-3; D possibly corresponds to TRBD2 (6 bases). CDR1 MNHEY and CDR2 SVGAGI come from the germline V gene. The V end lost 0 bases, the J end lost 1 base, and 11 bases lay between the germline ends. This CDR3 contains 16 residues.

V is TRBV7-9 and J is TRBJ1-2; D unclear. CDR1 and CDR2 (germline): SEHNR, FQNEAQ (reference sequence). The CDR3 is made up of 15 amino acids. Trimming shortened V by 0 bases and J by 0 bases, and 8 bases separated the two germline ends. DNA of the CDR3: TGTGCCAGCAGCTTAGCCTTAACTTCTAACTATGGCTACACCTTC. Translating it yields CASSLALTSNYGYTF.

V usage is TRBV3-1 (or the pseudogene TRBV3-2) and J usage is TRBJ1-6; TRBD1 matches at 7 bases. The length of the CDR3 is 15 residues. J gave up 9 bases and V 0 bases, and 5 bases lay outside the gene matches. Germline V lookup: CDR1 LGHDT, CDR2 YNNKEL (reference sequence). CDR3: CASSQETGKGSPLHF. Written as DNA, the CDR3 is TGTGCCAGCAGCCAAGAGACAGGGAAAGGTTCACCCCTCCACTTT.

The genes are TRBV7-9 and TRBJ2-7; 9 bases map to TRBD1. With 5 bases clipped from V and 4 bases from J, the junction kept 6 bases outside the gene matches. The CDR3 runs 14 residues. CDR1 and CDR2 from the germline V gene are SEHNR and FQNEAQ (reference sequence). DNA for the CDR3: TGTGCCAGCAGCACGCGGGACAGGGAGTACGAGCAGTACTTC. Protein: CASSTRDREYEQYF.

The V call is TRBV3-1 (or the pseudogene TRBV3-2), the J call TRBJ2-3, with 10 bases fitting TRBD2. Germline CDR1 LGHDT, CDR2 YNNKEL (reference sequence). The CDR3 is made up of 16 amino acids. V dropped 1 base and J dropped 4; count of bases not matched to a gene: 5. CDR3 sequence reads: CASSQGERGGSDTQYF. The CDR3 bases are TGTGCCAGCAGCCAAGGAGAGCGGGGGGGCTCAGATACGCAGTATTTT.

The rearrangement joins TRBV18 to TRBJ2-1; D may be TRBD1 (6 bases). V lost 1 base to trimming and J lost 2 bases, with 9 bases between them. The CDR3 is 15 residues long. Germline V gives CDR1 KGHSH, CDR2 LQKENI. DNA of the CDR3: TGTGCCAGCTCACCACGGGCAGGGGCCTACAATGAGCAGTTCTTC. Translation gives CASSPRAGAYNEQFF.

The genes are TRBV4-1 and TRBJ2-2; 8 bases fit TRBD1. CDR3 length: 15 residues. Trimming at V came to 4 bases and at J to 7 bases, leaving 8 bases not matched to a gene. Germline V gives CDR1 MGHRA, CDR2 YSYEKL. This CDR3 reads CASSLGTGLDGELFF. CDR3 in DNA: TGCGCCAGCAGCCTCGGGACAGGTCTAGACGGGGAGCTGTTTTTT.

The chain has TRBV7-9 and TRBJ1-1; D uncertain. Per germline, CDR1 SEHNR and CDR2 FQNEAQ (reference sequence). CDR3 length equals 15 residues. The V and J ends lost 5 bases and 1 base respectively, with 14 bases between them. CDR3 nucleotides: TGTGCCAGCAGCCCGCGAGGAATTGAGAACACTGAAGCTTTCTTT. Translation: CASSPRGIENTEAFF. Filled out from reference TRBV7-9 and TRBJ1-1, the complete variable domain reads DTGVSQNPRHKITKRGQNVTFRCDPISEHNRLYWYRQTLGQGPEFLTYFQNEAQLEKSRLLSDRFSAERPKGSFSTLEIQRTEQGDSAMYLCASSPRGIENTEAFFGQGTRLTVV.

The V gene is TRBV3-1 (or the pseudogene TRBV3-2), the J gene TRBJ2-4, with D maybe TRBD1 (5 bases). Germline V lookup: CDR1 LGHDT, CDR2 YNNKEL (reference sequence). V was shortened by 2 bases and J by 9 bases, with 11 bases between the two germline ends. The CDR3 totals 13 residues. This chain's CDR3 is CASSQNIDSIQYF. The CDR3 nucleotides are TGTGCCAGCAGCCAAAATATAGACAGCATTCAGTACTTC.

The J gene is TRBJ2-7, the V gene TRBV6-1; D is ambiguous. Trimming left V 1 base short and J 1 base short, with 5 bases between. Per the germline V gene, CDR1 is MNHNS and CDR2 is SASEGT. This CDR3 is built from 13 residues. The CDR3 sequence: CASSEGSSYEQYF. For the CDR3, the DNA is TGTGCCAGCAGTGAAGGTTCTTCCTACGAGCAGTACTTC.

The rearrangement joins TRBV19 to TRBJ1-1; 7 nucleotides align to TRBD1. Trimming removed 3 bases from V and 0 bases from J; junction bases left unmatched: 1. This CDR3 has 14 residues. Germline values: CDR1 LNHDA, CDR2 SQIVND (reference sequence). In nucleotides, the CDR3 is TGTGCCAGTAGTATCGGGACAGTGAACACTGAAGCTTTCTTT. It encodes CASSIGTVNTEAFF.

This clone showed up just once. The chain recombines TRBV5-4 with TRBJ2-5; TRBD2 agrees at 7 bases. CDR1 and CDR2 (germline): SGHNT, YYREEE (reference sequence). The V segment lost 0 bases and the J segment 7 bases; nucleotides outside the gene matches: 6. There are 14 residues in the CDR3. The DNA for the CDR3 is TGTGCCAGCAGCTTGGTCGGGGGGTACGGGACCCAGTACTTC. Protein sequence: CASSLVGGYGTQYF.

The rearrangement joins TRBV2 to TRBJ1-6, with D possibly being TRBD1 (5 bases). CDR3 size: 15 residues. V was clipped by 1 base and J by 4 bases, with 8 bases between them. Germline-derived CDR1 and CDR2 are SNHLY and FYNNEI. CDR3 DNA sequence: TGTGCCAGCAGTGAAGGATCAGGGTATAATTCACCCCTCCACTTT. It is translated as CASSEGSGYNSPLHF.